Listed below are T cell receptor beta chains from one sample, sequenced in a study of regulatory T cells in long-lasting Graves disease. TCRdb re-derived calls from the multiplex PCR reads in MiXCR, one entry per CDR3 protein. Of 200,000 to 250,000 distinct CDR3 sequences in the sample, 20% to 25% were seen once. This specimen consisted of peripheral blood mononuclear cells (PBMCs), obtained at new diagnosis, from a patient treated with antithyroid drugs. Every receptor here comes from a female donor with Graves disease. Each CDR3 is given with its conserved first and last residue. Fields, in order: D gene, J gene, V gene, clone size, CDR3 DNA, CDR3 protein. The D gene is left open where the match is weak. Some rows have no size entry. The others give once, few or many, or a class for an expanded clone.

>TRBD1|TRBJ1-2|TRBV19|NA
TGTGCCAGTAGTACTGTGGGGACAGGGAGAGATGGCTACACCTTC
CASSTVGTGRDGYTF
>NA|TRBJ2-2|TRBV6-5|NA
TGTGCCAGCAGTTCAGGGGACGGCGGGGAGCTGTTTTTT
CASSSGDGGELFF
>TRBD2|TRBJ2-7|TRBV6-2/TRBV6-3|many
TGTGCCAGCCGTTGGACTAGCGGAACCTACGAGCAGTACTTC
CASRWTSGTYEQYF
>TRBD1|TRBJ1-4|TRBV7-9|few
TGTGCCAGCAGCCGGGACAGGGGGCTTGCTAATGAAAAACTGTTTTTT
CASSRDRGLANEKLFF
>TRBD1|TRBJ1-4|TRBV7-2|many
TGTGCCAGCGGGGACAGTTCTAATAATGAAAAACTGTTTTTT
CASGDSSNNEKLFF
>NA|TRBJ2-6|TRBV27|many
TGTGCCAGCAGTTCCGGGTCCAGGGCCAACGTCCTGACTTTC
CASSSGSRANVLTF
>TRBD1|TRBJ2-7|TRBV10-3|NA
TGTGCCATCAGTGAGTCGGGACAGGGGGTGGACGAGCAGTACTTC
CAISESGQGVDEQYF
>NA|TRBJ2-5|TRBV3-1|many
TGTGCCAGCAGCCAGCGGGGAGAGACCCAGTACTTC
CASSQRGETQYF
>NA|TRBJ1-4|TRBV5-6|many
TGTGCCAGCAGCTTGTGGGGGGACGATGAAAAACTGTTTTTT
CASSLWGDDEKLFF
>NA|TRBJ2-1|TRBV11-2|many
TGTGCCAGCAGCCGGACAGAAACCAATGAGCAGTTCTTC
CASSRTETNEQFF
>TRBD1|TRBJ2-1|TRBV2|many
TGTGCCAGCAGAGATAGGACAGGGTGGGAGAATGAGCAGTTCTTC
CASRDRTGWENEQFF
>TRBD2|TRBJ2-1|TRBV7-2|many
TGCGCCAGCAGCCAAGAGGGCGGGGGAGGACTGGGTGAGCAGTTCTTC
CASSQEGGGGLGEQFF
>NA|TRBJ1-6|TRBV2|NA
TGTGCCAGCAGTATTGCAGACAATTCACCCCTCCACTTT
CASSIADNSPLHF
>NA|TRBJ2-3|TRBV27|NA
TGTGCCAGCGGCAGTGGGGGGGGCTTCACAGATACGCAGTATTTT
CASGSGGGFTDTQYF
>NA|TRBJ2-3|TRBV5-1|NA
TGCGCCAGCAGCTTGACGACCGGTAATACGCAGTATTTT
CASSLTTGNTQYF
>TRBD2|TRBJ2-7|TRBV7-2|NA
TGTGCCAGCAGCGAACTAGCGGGGGAGTCCTACGAGCAGTACTTC
CASSELAGESYEQYF
>NA|TRBJ2-6|TRBV7-2|many
TGTGCCAGCAGCCCGAGAGTAGGGGGAACTGGGGCCAACGTCCTGACTTTC
CASSPRVGGTGANVLTF
>NA|TRBJ1-1|TRBV12-3/TRBV12-4|many
TGTGCCAGCAGTTGGGTTGAGACAGGGAACACTGAAGCTTTCTTT
CASSWVETGNTEAFF
>TRBD2|TRBJ2-3|TRBV9|NA
TGTGCCAGCAGCGGCCTCGGGGGGGGCGTGTCTAATACGCAGTATTTT
CASSGLGGGVSNTQYF
>NA|TRBJ2-5|TRBV7-2|many
TGTGCCAGCAGAAGGGGTAGGGCCTACCAAGAGACCCAGTACTTC
CASRRGRAYQETQYF
>NA|TRBJ1-6|TRBV5-6|few
TGTGCCAGCAGCATCAGACAGGACTCACCCCTCCACTTT
CASSIRQDSPLHF
>NA|TRBJ2-1|TRBV11-1|NA
TGTGCCAGCAGCCGACCGGGGGGCAACAATGGGCAGTTCTTC
CASSRPGGNNGQFF
>NA|TRBJ1-1|TRBV4-1|NA
TGCGCCAGCAGCCAAACTCCTTTCCGGGAATGGACTGAAGCTTTCTTT
CASSQTPFREWTEAFF
>NA|TRBJ2-1|TRBV20-1|many
TGCAGTGCTAGAGAGAGTCAGGGGATTGGTAATGAGCAGTTCTTC
CSARESQGIGNEQFF
>NA|TRBJ2-1|TRBV7-3|NA
TGTGCCAGCAGCCCCCATACCGACAATGAGCAGTTCTTC
CASSPHTDNEQFF
>NA|TRBJ2-1|TRBV4-1|many
TGCGCCAGCAGCCAAGCGTGGGTAGCGCACAATGAGCAGTTCTTC
CASSQAWVAHNEQFF
>TRBD1|TRBJ1-2|TRBV29-1|NA
TGCAGCGTTCCGGACAGGGTTCCTGGCTACACCTTC
CSVPDRVPGYTF
>TRBD2|TRBJ2-5|TRBV2|many
TGTGCCAGCCGAAGAACAGCGGGGGGATCGCAGACCCAGTACTTC
CASRRTAGGSQTQYF
>NA|TRBJ2-1|TRBV24-1|NA
TGTGCCACCAGTGACCCTGGTGGAAAAAACATTCAGTTCTTC
CATSDPGGKNIQFF
>NA|TRBJ1-2|TRBV13|many
TGTGCCAGCAGCTCCCAGGACCGGGGCTACACCTTC
CASSSQDRGYTF
>NA|TRBJ1-2|TRBV9|many
TGTGCCAGCAGCGTCAGGGGCGTCGATGGCTACACCTTC
CASSVRGVDGYTF
>TRBD1|TRBJ2-7|TRBV27|NA
TGTGCCAGCAGTACCCGAGACAGGGATCCCTACGAGCAGTACTTC
CASSTRDRDPYEQYF
>TRBD2|TRBJ2-1|TRBV9|many
TGTGCCAGCAGACCGGGACTAGCGGACAATGAGCAGTTCTTC
CASRPGLADNEQFF
>TRBD2|TRBJ2-3|TRBV4-1|many
TGCGCCAGCAGCCAAGAGGCCCCCGCTAGCGGGAGGGCAGATACGCAGTATTTT
CASSQEAPASGRADTQYF
>NA|TRBJ1-2|TRBV6-1|many
TGTGCCAGCAGTAGGCCGCCGGGAGGGGCGGACTATGGCTACACCTTC
CASSRPPGGADYGYTF
>TRBD1|TRBJ1-1|TRBV19|many
TGTGCCAGTAGTACTCAGGGGGCCGTCACTGAAGCTTTCTTT
CASSTQGAVTEAFF
>TRBD1|TRBJ1-2|TRBV28|many
TGTGCCAGCAGACCGCCGGGACAGGGTGACTATGGCTACACCTTC
CASRPPGQGDYGYTF
>NA|TRBJ1-1|TRBV3-2|many
TGTGCCAGCAGCAGACGAACCGGGACAGGTGGCACTGAAGCTTTCTTT
CASSRRTGTGGTEAFF